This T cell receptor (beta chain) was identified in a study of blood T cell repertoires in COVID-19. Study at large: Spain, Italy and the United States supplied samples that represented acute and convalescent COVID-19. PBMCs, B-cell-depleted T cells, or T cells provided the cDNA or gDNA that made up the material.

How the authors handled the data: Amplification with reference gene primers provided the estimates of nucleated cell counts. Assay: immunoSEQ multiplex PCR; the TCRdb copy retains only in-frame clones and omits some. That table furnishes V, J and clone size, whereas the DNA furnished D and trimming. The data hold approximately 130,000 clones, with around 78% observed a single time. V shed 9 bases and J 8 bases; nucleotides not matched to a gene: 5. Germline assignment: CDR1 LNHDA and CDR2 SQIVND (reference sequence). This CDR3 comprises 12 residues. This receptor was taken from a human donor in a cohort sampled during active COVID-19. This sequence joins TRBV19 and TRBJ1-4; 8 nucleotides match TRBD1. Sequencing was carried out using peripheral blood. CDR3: CASRQGFEKLFF. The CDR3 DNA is TGTGCCAGCCGACAGGGGTTCGAAAAACTGTTTTTT.